This TCR beta chain originates from a study of brain T cells in children with intractable seizures. Study findings and constraints: Clones missing pre-surgery may reflect undersampling of that blood sample. HCMV serostatus was not known, and viral specificity came from CDR3 similarity only.

Sequenced by immunoSEQ multiplex PCR; TCRdb stores in-frame clones only, minus some. The data hold approximately 110,000 clones, with around 94% observed a single time. CDR1 is MDHEN and CDR2 is SYDVKM in the germline V gene. Trimming removed 2 bases at V and 4 bases at J, with 14 bases between. The CDR3 consists of 15 residues. With respect to this clone: Its antigen is not identified.

The sequenced cases were selected for having the highest brain T cell transcript signatures. Pre-surgery treatment included at least one anti-epileptic drug. The material sequenced was peripheral blood, taken at surgery. The chain links TRBV28 to TRBJ1-2; the D gene is possibly TRBD1 (5 bases). The sequence came from a boy under three years old with hemimegalencephaly and intractable seizures. In DNA form, the CDR3 reads TGTGCCAGCAGTTTAAGGGGCGGGCAGATCTATGGCTACACCTTC. It encodes CASSLRGGQIYGYTF.